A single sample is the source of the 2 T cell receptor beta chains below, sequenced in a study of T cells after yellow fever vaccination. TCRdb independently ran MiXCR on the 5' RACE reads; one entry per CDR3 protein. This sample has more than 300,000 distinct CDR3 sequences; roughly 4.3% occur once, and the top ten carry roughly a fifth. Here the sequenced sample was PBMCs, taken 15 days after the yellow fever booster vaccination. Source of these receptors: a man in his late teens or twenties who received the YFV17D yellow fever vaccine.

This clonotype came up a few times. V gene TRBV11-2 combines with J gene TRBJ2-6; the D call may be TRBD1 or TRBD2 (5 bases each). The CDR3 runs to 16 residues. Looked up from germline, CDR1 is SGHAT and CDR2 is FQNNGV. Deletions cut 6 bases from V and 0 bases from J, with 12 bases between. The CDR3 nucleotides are TGTGCCAGCAGTGCCGGGGCAAACTCTGGGGCCAACGTCCTGACTTTC. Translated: CASSAGANSGANVLTF.

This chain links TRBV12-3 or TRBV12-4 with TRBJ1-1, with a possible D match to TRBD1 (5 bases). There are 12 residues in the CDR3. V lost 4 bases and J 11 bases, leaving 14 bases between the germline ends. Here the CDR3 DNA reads TGTGCCAGCAGTTACCGACAGTCTCATGCTTTCTTT. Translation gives CASSYRQSHAFF.